The 25 T cell receptor beta chains below were found in one sample sequenced in a study of blood T cells in healthy people across ages. Using a J-beta primer mix together with a sample-barcoded 5' primer, a second PCR was run for about 6 to 12 cycles. Via MiXCR, TCRdb re-called the 5' RACE reads, giving one row per CDR3 protein. The sample shows some 640,000 distinct CDR3 sequences, roughly 31% of them seen only once. Source material: blood. These receptors were collected from a woman aged 80 or over in good health.

V and J are TRBV5-1 and TRBJ2-6; 11 bases are a match to TRBD1. CDR3 length equals 18 residues. The germline gives CDR1 SGHRS, CDR2 YFSETQ. After removal of 3 bases from V and 1 base from J, the junction contained 6 bases not matched to a gene. CDR3 protein: CASSSRDRGTSGANVLTF. CDR3 DNA: TGCGCCAGCAGCTCCCGGGACAGGGGGACTTCTGGGGCCAACGTCCTGACTTTC.

This clonotype was recorded at least ten times. V usage is TRBV15 and J usage is TRBJ2-7; 8 nucleotides line up with TRBD1. CDR1 is LNHNV and CDR2 is YYDKDF in the germline V gene (reference sequence). V trimming: 3 bases; J trimming: 6 bases; junction bases outside the gene matches: 7. There are 14 residues in the CDR3. This CDR3 is CATSSGDRWSEQYF. The CDR3 nucleotides read TGTGCCACCAGCAGCGGGGACAGGTGGAGCGAGCAGTACTTC.

This clonotype was detected only a few times. A much larger clone lies one base from this, so it may be a read error. This chain joins TRBV16 and TRBJ2-1; no firm D call. This CDR3 comprises 12 residues. The germline gives CDR1 KGHSY, CDR2 FQNENV. Deletions cut 1 base from V and 10 bases from J, with 8 bases between. The CDR3 DNA reads TGTGCCAGCAGCCAATTATCATACGAGCAGTTCTTC. As protein: CASSQLSYEQFF.

This clonotype was found many times. The chain joins TRBV2 to TRBJ2-1; D not certain. The CDR3 is made up of 13 amino acids. The germline V gene encodes CDR1 SNHLY and CDR2 FYNNEI. The V end was cut by 4 bases, the J end by 7 bases, with 11 bases between. In DNA form, the CDR3 reads TGTGCCAGCAGTGGTAGAAAGCAAAATGAGCAGTTCTTC. Residues: CASSGRKQNEQFF.

The table lists this clonotype with many counts. This chain connects TRBV7-3 to TRBJ2-3, with 8 bases identical to TRBD2. This CDR3 has 15 residues. The V segment lost 4 bases and the J segment 0 bases; nucleotides outside the gene matches: 3. CDR1 is SGHTA and CDR2 is FQGTGA in the germline V gene. The CDR3 DNA reads as TGTGCCAGCAGCTCGGGACTAGTTAGCACAGATACGCAGTATTTT. Protein sequence: CASSSGLVSTDTQYF.

In its sample, this clonotype was seen a few times. This sequence joins TRBV9 and TRBJ1-1; TRBD1 might be the D (6 bases). This CDR3 contains 14 residues. The germline V gene encodes CDR1 SGDLS and CDR2 YYNGEE. The V and J ends lost 5 bases and 6 bases respectively, with 17 bases between them. The DNA for the CDR3 is TGTGCCAGCAGTGCCACAGGGAGAGTATCTGAAGCTTTCTTT. Amino acid sequence: CASSATGRVSEAFF.

The V call is TRBV11-3, the J call TRBJ2-1; D ambiguous. V shed 3 bases and J shed 6 bases, with 9 bases lying between them. The CDR3 covers 13 residues. Germline CDR1 and CDR2: SGHNT and YENEEA. CDR3 amino acids: CASSFQAANEQFF. The CDR3 DNA reads as TGTGCCAGCAGCTTTCAAGCTGCCAATGAGCAGTTCTTC. The full variable domain, with the rest looked up from reference TRBV11-3 and TRBJ2-1, is EAGVVQSPRYKIIEKKQPVAFWCNPISGHNTLYWYLQNLGQGPELLIRYENEEAVDDSQLPKDRFSAERLKGVDSTLKIQPAELGDSAVYLCASSFQAANEQFFGPGTRLTVL.

Comments on this clonotype: This may come from a read error, since a much larger clone is one base off. This chain links TRBV5-1 with TRBJ1-1; possible D gene TRBD1, 5 bases. From germline, CDR1 is SGHRS and CDR2 YFSETQ. V was shortened by 4 bases and J by 3 bases, with 16 bases between the two germline ends. The CDR3 runs 15 residues. The CDR3: CASSRGGSMHTEAFF. CDR3 nucleotide sequence: TGCGCCAGCAGCAGGGGAGGTTCGATGCACACTGAAGCTTTCTTT.

V is TRBV29-1 and J is TRBJ2-4, with D perhaps TRBD2 (5 bases). The CDR3 has 14 residues. The germline gives CDR1 SQVTM, CDR2 ANQGSEA. V was trimmed by 4 bases and J by 0 bases, leaving 10 bases between them. Here the CDR3 reads CSVAGKLAKNIQYF. CDR3 in DNA: TGCAGCGTTGCCGGGAAACTAGCCAAAAACATTCAGTACTTC.

This clonotype was seen many times. The gene calls are TRBV7-2 and TRBJ2-5; TRBD2 matches 8 bases. Trimming at V came to 0 bases and at J to 12 bases, leaving 6 bases not matched to a gene. This CDR3 is 13 amino acids long. Germline V lookup: CDR1 SGHTA, CDR2 FQGNSA. In DNA form, the CDR3 reads TGTGCCAGCAGCTTAGCGCCGGGGGGGAAGGAGTACTTC. Encoded protein: CASSLAPGGKEYF.

In regard to this clonotype: A much larger clone sits a single nucleotide away, making a read error possible. This chain connects TRBV12-3 or TRBV12-4 to TRBJ2-1; 16 bases fit TRBD2. The tail of the sequence fits TRBJ2-7 better, so the J call may be wrong. The CDR3 covers 18 residues. Here the CDR3 DNA reads TGTGCCAGCAGTTTCGGGACTAGCGGGGGGGCCATCTACAATGAGCAGTACTTC. Amino acid sequence: CASSFGTSGGAIYNEQYF.

This clonotype showed up just a few times. V is TRBV24-1 and J is TRBJ1-5; D unresolved. CDR3 length: 18 residues. Germline loops: CDR1 KGHDR, CDR2 SFDVKD. The V end lost 2 bases, the J end lost 5 bases, and 21 bases lay between the germline ends. For the CDR3, the DNA is TGTGCCACCAGTGATTCCCGGGTTATGGTTCGGCAGGATCAGCCCCAGCATTTT. Translation gives CATSDSRVMVRQDQPQHF.

Concerning this clonotype: A much larger clone is a single base away; this may be a read error. This rearrangement joins TRBV7-9 to TRBJ2-1, with D perhaps TRBD1 (6 bases). The DNA end favors TRBJ2-7, so the J call may be wrong. This CDR3 is built from 15 residues. Germline CDR1 reads SEHNR; CDR2 reads FQNEAQ (reference sequence). The CDR3 sequence: CASAELGAVYNEQYF. The CDR3, as DNA: TGTGCCAGCGCAGAGTTGGGGGCGGTCTACAATGAGCAGTACTTC.

On this clonotype itself: This may be a read error, as it is one base from a much larger clone. The genes are TRBV20-1 and TRBJ2-7; unclear D gene. Germline CDR1 reads DFQATT; CDR2 reads SNEGSKA (reference sequence). This CDR3 contains 15 residues. V was pared by 6 bases and J by 2 bases, with 20 bases between. CDR3 residues: CSARRVSYSPYEQYF. DNA for the CDR3: TGCAGTGCGCGTCGCGTAAGCTACAGCCCCTACGAGCAGTACTTC.

This clonotype was seen repeatedly, ten times or more. The CDR3 loop reads CSALRRRGPMNTEAFF. CDR3 sequence (DNA): TGCAGTGCCCTGCGGCGGCGTGGGCCAATGAACACTGAAGCTTTCTTT. V and J are TRBV20-1 and TRBJ1-1; D is undetermined. This CDR3 has 16 residues. The germline gives CDR1 DFQATT, CDR2 SNEGSKA (reference sequence). Trimming removed 6 bases at V and 0 bases at J, with 20 bases between.

A note on this clonotype: Lacking the conserved final phenylalanine or tryptophan, this CDR3 likely reflects a read error. The rearrangement uses TRBV29-1 and TRBJ2-7; 12 bases line up with TRBD1. V lost 1 base and J lost 10; bases outside the gene matches: 11. This CDR3 is built from 15 residues. Germline V gene lookup returns CDR1 SQVTM and CDR2 ANQGSEA. The CDR3 region has the DNA TGCAGCGTTGAAGGCCGGGACAGGGGGCGAGAGGCCCAGTACTGC. It yields the protein CSVEGRDRGREAQYC.

The table lists this clonotype with many counts. This sequence joins TRBV20-1 and TRBJ2-7; D is unresolved. The germline V gene has CDR1 DFQATT and CDR2 SNEGSKA (reference sequence). The CDR3 is 15 residues long. Trimming pared 6 bases from V and 5 bases from J, leaving 23 bases between. The CDR3, as DNA: TGCAGTGCCCCTACCTCCTCTGCGGCTTCGAACGAGCAGTACTTC. Protein: CSAPTSSAASNEQYF.

The chain joins TRBV29-1 to TRBJ2-5; perhaps D is TRBD1 or TRBD2 (6 bases each). The CDR3 is 13 amino acids. Trimming removed 5 bases at V and 5 bases at J, with 15 bases between. Germline lookup yields CDR1 SQVTM and CDR2 ANQGSEA. CDR3 nucleotide sequence: TGCAGCGTTACTAGGAGGGGGGCTGAGACCCAGTACTTC. Translation: CSVTRRGAETQYF.

This clonotype was counted only a few times. The junction shows a germline mismatch at one end, possibly a read error. The chain has TRBV4-3 and TRBJ1-2; tentative D call: TRBD1 (6 bases). This CDR3 is built from 16 residues. The germline CDR1 and CDR2 sequences are LGHNA and YSLEER. CDR3 sequence (DNA): TGCGCCAGCAGCCAAGCGGTATCAGGGGTTAACTGTGGCTACACCTTC. Translation gives CASSQAVSGVNCGYTF.

This chain uses TRBV27 with TRBJ2-5; D might be TRBD1 (5 bases). Germline loops: CDR1 MNHEY, CDR2 SMNVEV (reference sequence). Trimming pared 1 base from V and 5 bases from J, leaving 11 bases between. This CDR3 has 14 amino acids. CDR3 sequence (DNA): TGTGCCAGCAGTTTATGGGGCAGGGATGAGACCCAGTACTTC. As protein: CASSLWGRDETQYF.

There are many counts of this clonotype. CDR3 sequence reads: CASSLGVGTEAFF. The CDR3 coding sequence is TGTGCCAGCAGTCTAGGCGTCGGAACTGAAGCTTTCTTT. This chain links TRBV7-3 with TRBJ1-1; no clear D. Trimming shortened V by 6 bases and J by 5 bases, and 13 bases separated the two germline ends. The germline V gene encodes CDR1 SGHTA and CDR2 FQGTGA. CDR3 length equals 13 residues.

The chain combines TRBV20-1 with TRBJ1-5; D uncertain. With 1 base removed from V and 5 bases from J, the gap between germline ends came to 18 bases. The length of the CDR3 is 16 residues. Germline V gives CDR1 DFQATT, CDR2 SNEGSKA (reference sequence). The CDR3 DNA reads TGCAGTGCTAGAGCGGCCGGCGGGCTGGGTGATCAGCCCCAGCATTTT. Translation gives CSARAAGGLGDQPQHF.

The genes are TRBV7-6 and TRBJ2-3, with 8 bases matching TRBD2. Germline CDR1 is SGHVS and CDR2 is FNYEAQ. V shed 5 bases and J 1 base; nucleotides not matched to a gene: 11. The CDR3 extends over 17 amino acids. The CDR3: CASSRRLALGGTDTQYF. DNA of the CDR3: TGTGCCAGCAGCCGAAGACTAGCGCTGGGCGGCACAGATACGCAGTATTTT.

The sample holds many counts of this clonotype. The chain uses TRBV5-1 and TRBJ2-1; 8 bases fit TRBD1. Trimming took 2 bases from V and 1 from J; bases not matched to a gene: 2. The CDR3 is made up of 15 amino acids. Germline CDR1 SGHRS, CDR2 YFSETQ. This CDR3 is CASSFGQGSYNEQFF. The CDR3, as DNA: TGCGCCAGCAGCTTTGGACAGGGTTCCTACAATGAGCAGTTCTTC.

This clonotype occurred many times. The rearrangement uses TRBV6-2 or TRBV6-3 and TRBJ2-2, with D unresolved. CDR3 length equals 12 residues. Trimming removed 2 bases from V and 6 bases from J, with 4 bases in between. In germline, CDR1 is MNHEY, CDR2 SVGEGT. DNA of the CDR3: TGTGCCAGCAGTTACCAGGCCGGGGAGCTGTTTTTT. This encodes CASSYQAGELFF.